This T cell receptor beta chain was recovered during a study of cytomegalovirus exposure and HLA in healthy donors. Points from the study as a whole: An analysis that came later showed most CMV-associated TCR beta chains appearing HLA-restricted.

With 60 Vbeta and 13 Jbeta primers, the PCR was carried out. Sequencing was performed with immunoSEQ multiplex PCR; in TCRdb, only in-frame clones are kept and a portion is missing. The sample has roughly 180,000 clones, around a tenth seen once. V was trimmed by 5 bases and J by 1 base, leaving 10 bases between them. The CDR3 extends over 14 amino acids. Germline V gene data show CDR1 as MNHNY and CDR2 as SVGAGI (reference sequence). Concerning this clone itself: Antigen specificity is unknown.

This TCR derives from a woman in her twenties or thirties in good health and CMV-seropositive. V gene TRBV6-6 combines with J gene TRBJ2-3; D perhaps matches TRBD1 (6 bases). The sequencing sample was made of PBMCs. The CDR3 here is CASSPRQGTDTQYF. In DNA form, the CDR3 reads TGTGCCAGCAGTCCCCGACAGGGCACAGATACGCAGTATTTT.